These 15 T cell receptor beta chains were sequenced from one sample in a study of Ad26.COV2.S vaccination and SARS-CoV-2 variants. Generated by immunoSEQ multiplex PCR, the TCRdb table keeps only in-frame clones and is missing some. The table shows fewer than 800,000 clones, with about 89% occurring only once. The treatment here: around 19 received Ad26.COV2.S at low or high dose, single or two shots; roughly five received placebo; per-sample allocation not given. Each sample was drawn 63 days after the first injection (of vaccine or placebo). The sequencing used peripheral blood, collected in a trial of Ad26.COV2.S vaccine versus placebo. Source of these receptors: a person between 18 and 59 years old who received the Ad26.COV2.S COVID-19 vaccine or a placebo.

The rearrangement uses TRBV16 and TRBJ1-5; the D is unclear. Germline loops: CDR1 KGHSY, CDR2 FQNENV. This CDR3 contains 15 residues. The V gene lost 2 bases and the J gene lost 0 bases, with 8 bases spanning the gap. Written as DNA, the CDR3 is TGTGCCAGCAGCCAACGGGGAAATAGCAATCAGCCCCAGCATTTT. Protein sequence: CASSQRGNSNQPQHF.

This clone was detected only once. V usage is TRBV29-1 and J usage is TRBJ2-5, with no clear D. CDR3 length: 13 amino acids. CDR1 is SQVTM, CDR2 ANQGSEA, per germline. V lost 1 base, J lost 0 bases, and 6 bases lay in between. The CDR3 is CSVEGQYQETQYF. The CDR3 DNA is TGCAGCGTTGAAGGCCAGTACCAAGAGACCCAGTACTTC.

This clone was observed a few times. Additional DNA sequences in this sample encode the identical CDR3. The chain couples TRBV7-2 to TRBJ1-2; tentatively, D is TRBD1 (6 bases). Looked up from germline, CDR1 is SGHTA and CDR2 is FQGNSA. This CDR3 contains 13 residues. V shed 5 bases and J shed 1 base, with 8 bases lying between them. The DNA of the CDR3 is TGTGCCAGCAGCCCGGACAGTAACTATGGCTACACCTTC. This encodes CASSPDSNYGYTF.

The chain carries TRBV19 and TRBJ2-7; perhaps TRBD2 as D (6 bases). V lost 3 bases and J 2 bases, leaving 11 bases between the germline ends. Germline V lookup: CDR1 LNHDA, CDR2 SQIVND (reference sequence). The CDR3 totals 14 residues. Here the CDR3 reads CASSISGDTYEQYF. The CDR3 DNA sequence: TGTGCCAGTAGTATTAGCGGAGACACCTACGAGCAGTACTTC.

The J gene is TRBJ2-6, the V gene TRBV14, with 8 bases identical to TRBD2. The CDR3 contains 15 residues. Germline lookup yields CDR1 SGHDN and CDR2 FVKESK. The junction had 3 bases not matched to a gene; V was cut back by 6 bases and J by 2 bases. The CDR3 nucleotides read TGTGCCAGCAGGGCGGGGGGAGCTGGGGCCAACGTCCTGACTTTC. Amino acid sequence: CASRAGGAGANVLTF.

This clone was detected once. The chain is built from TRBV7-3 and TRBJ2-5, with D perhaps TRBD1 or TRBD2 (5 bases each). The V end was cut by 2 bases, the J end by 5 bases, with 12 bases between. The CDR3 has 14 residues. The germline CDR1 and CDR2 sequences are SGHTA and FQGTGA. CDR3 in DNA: TGTGCCAGCAGCTTAGGGACGGGTTTGGAGACCCAGTACTTC. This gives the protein CASSLGTGLETQYF.

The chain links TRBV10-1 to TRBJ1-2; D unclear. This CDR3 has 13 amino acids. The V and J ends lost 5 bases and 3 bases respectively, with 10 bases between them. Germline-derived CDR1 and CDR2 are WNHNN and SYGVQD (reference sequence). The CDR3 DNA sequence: TGCGCCAGCAGTCCGGACGTGGACTATGGCTACACCTTC. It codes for CASSPDVDYGYTF.

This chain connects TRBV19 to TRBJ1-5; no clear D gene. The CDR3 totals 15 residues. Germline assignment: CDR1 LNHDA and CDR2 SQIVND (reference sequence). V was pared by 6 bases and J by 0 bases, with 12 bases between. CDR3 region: CASRIQVISNQPQHF. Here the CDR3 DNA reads TGTGCCAGTAGGATACAAGTTATTAGCAATCAGCCCCAGCATTTT.

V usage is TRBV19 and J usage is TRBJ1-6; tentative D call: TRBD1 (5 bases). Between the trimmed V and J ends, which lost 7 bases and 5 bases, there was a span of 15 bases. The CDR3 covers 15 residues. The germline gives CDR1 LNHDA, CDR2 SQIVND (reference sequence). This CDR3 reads CASTRTGPDNSPLHF. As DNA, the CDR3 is TGTGCCAGTACCCGGACGGGGCCGGATAATTCACCCCTCCACTTT.

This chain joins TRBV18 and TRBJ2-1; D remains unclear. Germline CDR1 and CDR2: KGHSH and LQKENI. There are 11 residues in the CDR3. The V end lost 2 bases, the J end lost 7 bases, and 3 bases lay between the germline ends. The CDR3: CASSPINEQFF. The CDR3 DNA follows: TGTGCCAGCTCACCAATAAATGAGCAGTTCTTC.

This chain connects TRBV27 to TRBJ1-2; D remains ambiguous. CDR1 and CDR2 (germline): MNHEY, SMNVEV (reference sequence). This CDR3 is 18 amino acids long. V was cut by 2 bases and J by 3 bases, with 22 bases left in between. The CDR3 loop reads CASSLQGGRGSRDYGYTF. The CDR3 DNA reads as TGTGCCAGCAGTTTACAAGGTGGGCGGGGATCGCGGGACTATGGCTACACCTTC.

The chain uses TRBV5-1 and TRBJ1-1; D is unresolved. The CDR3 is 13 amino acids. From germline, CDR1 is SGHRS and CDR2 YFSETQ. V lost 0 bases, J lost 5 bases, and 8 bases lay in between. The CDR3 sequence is CASSLVAPTEAFF. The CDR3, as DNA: TGCGCCAGCAGCTTGGTTGCCCCAACTGAAGCTTTCTTT. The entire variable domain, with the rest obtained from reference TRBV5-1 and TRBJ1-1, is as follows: KAGVTQTPRYLIKTRGQQVTLSCSPISGHRSVSWYQQTPGQGLQFLFEYFSETQRNKGNFPGRFSGRQFSNSRSEMNVSTLELGDSALYLCASSLVAPTEAFFGQGTRLTVV.

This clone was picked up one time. The CDR3 DNA reads TGTGCCAGTAGTACAGACAGGGTGGGCAATCAGCCCCAGCATTTT. It translates to CASSTDRVGNQPQHF. The chain employs TRBV19 and TRBJ1-5; TRBD1 matches at 7 bases. Germline CDR1 reads LNHDA; CDR2 reads SQIVND (reference sequence). The CDR3 is 15 residues long. The V and J ends lost 4 bases and 2 bases, in that order; junction bases with no gene match: 5.

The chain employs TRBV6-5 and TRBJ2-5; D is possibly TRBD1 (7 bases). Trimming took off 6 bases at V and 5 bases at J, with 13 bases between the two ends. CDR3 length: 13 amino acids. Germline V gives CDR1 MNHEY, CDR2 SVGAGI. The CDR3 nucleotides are TGTGCCAGCAGGGCGGGACAGATGGAGACCCAGTACTTC. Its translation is CASRAGQMETQYF.

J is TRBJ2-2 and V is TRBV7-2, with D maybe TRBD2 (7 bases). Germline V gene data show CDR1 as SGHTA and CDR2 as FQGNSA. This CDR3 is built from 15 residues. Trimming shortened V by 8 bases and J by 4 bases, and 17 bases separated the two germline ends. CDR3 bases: TGTGCCAGCCGGGGGGCAGGGTCGGGCACCGGGGAGCTGTTTTTT. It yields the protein CASRGAGSGTGELFF.